One and the same sample provided the 25 T cell receptor beta chains below, sequenced in a study of blood T cell repertoires in COVID-19. Some clones are missing from TCRdb's copy, which holds only in-frame ones; the method was immunoSEQ multiplex PCR. The sample contains under 500,000 clones, roughly 85% of which appear only once. Material for sequencing was PBMCs or T cells enriched from blood (not recorded which). The receptors stem from a woman in her late teens or twenties with acute COVID-19.

This rearrangement joins TRBV28 to TRBJ1-5; TRBD1 is a possible D gene (6 bases). Germline CDR1 MDHEN, CDR2 SYDVKM. V lost 6 bases, J lost 6 bases, and 15 bases lay in between. This CDR3 contains 14 residues. CDR3 in amino acids: CASRKGVDGQPQHF. The CDR3 DNA is TGTGCCAGCAGAAAGGGGGTGGATGGTCAGCCCCAGCATTTT.

The chain couples TRBV10-1 to TRBJ2-1; the D gene is possibly TRBD2 (5 bases). The length of the CDR3 is 9 residues. Per the germline V gene, CDR1 is WNHNN and CDR2 is SYGVQD (reference sequence). The V gene lost 8 bases and the J gene lost 12 bases, with 8 bases spanning the gap. CDR3: CASPRGQFF. CDR3 bases: TGCGCCAGCCCACGGGGGCAGTTCTTC.

The rearrangement uses TRBV2 and TRBJ1-2, with 7 bases lining up with TRBD1. The CDR3 covers 14 residues. With V trimmed by 6 bases and J by 1 base, 5 bases remained unmatched. Germline V lookup: CDR1 SNHLY, CDR2 FYNNEI. The chain's CDR3 is CASRETGSNYGYTF. The DNA of the CDR3 is TGTGCCAGCAGAGAGACAGGGAGTAACTATGGCTACACCTTC.

J is TRBJ2-3 and V is TRBV2; 7 bases are shared with TRBD1. Losses at the gene ends were 9 bases for V and 1 base for J; bases not matched to a gene: 7. Germline-derived CDR1 and CDR2 are SNHLY and FYNNEI. There are 14 residues in the CDR3. The CDR3 nucleotides read TGTGCCAGTTCAAAGGGGGCTGGCACAGATACGCAGTATTTT. This encodes CASSKGAGTDTQYF.

The chain combines TRBV5-5 with TRBJ1-4, with 7 bases identical to TRBD1. The V gene's germline CDR1 is SGHKS and CDR2 YYEKEE (reference sequence). Trimming at V came to 2 bases and at J to 12 bases, leaving 7 bases not matched to a gene. The CDR3 sequence is 13 residues long. DNA of the CDR3: TGTGCCAGCAGCTTTAAGACAGGGACGGAACTGTTTTTT. Amino acid sequence: CASSFKTGTELFF.

The gene calls are TRBV5-1 and TRBJ1-1, with 9 nucleotides matching TRBD1. In germline, CDR1 is SGHRS, CDR2 YFSETQ. The CDR3 runs to 15 residues. Trimming at V came to 2 bases and at J to 5 bases, leaving 7 bases not matched to a gene. DNA for the CDR3: TGCGCCAGCAGCTTAGAAACAGGGGGCAGGACTGAAGCTTTCTTT. It encodes CASSLETGGRTEAFF. Full variable domain (rest looked up from reference TRBV5-1 and TRBJ1-1): KAGVTQTPRYLIKTRGQQVTLSCSPISGHRSVSWYQQTPGQGLQFLFEYFSETQRNKGNFPGRFSGRQFSNSRSEMNVSTLELGDSALYLCASSLETGGRTEAFFGQGTRLTVV.

This clone was counted a few times. CDR3 amino acids: CASSNRSNQPQHF. Written as DNA, the CDR3 is TGTGCCAGCAGCAACAGGAGCAATCAGCCCCAGCATTTT. The chain is built from TRBV21-1 and TRBJ1-5; no check of the table's D call, TRBD1, against the DNA was made. TRBV21-1 is classified as a pseudogene. CDR3 length: 13 amino acids.

V and J are TRBV9 and TRBJ2-1; 10 nucleotides align to TRBD2. V shed 3 bases and J 10 bases; nucleotides not matched to a gene: 10. Germline assignment: CDR1 SGDLS and CDR2 YYNGEE. CDR3 length equals 15 residues. The chain's CDR3 is CASSASSGGGEEQFF. CDR3 DNA: TGTGCCAGCAGCGCCTCTAGCGGGGGTGGGGAGGAGCAGTTCTTC.

The chain uses TRBV24-1 and TRBJ1-5; 8 nucleotides align to TRBD1. Germline V gene lookup returns CDR1 KGHDR and CDR2 SFDVKD. The V and J ends lost 4 bases and 4 bases, in that order; junction bases with no gene match: 5. The CDR3 consists of 15 residues. The CDR3 protein is CATSDRTGTNQPQHF. The CDR3 DNA reads TGTGCCACCAGTGACAGGACAGGGACTAATCAGCCCCAGCATTTT.

This rearrangement joins TRBV7-9 to TRBJ1-5; D might be TRBD1 (6 bases). V gave up 1 base and J gave up 1 base, with 14 bases separating them. The CDR3 is 17 residues long. The germline gives CDR1 SEHNR, CDR2 FQNEAQ (reference sequence). The CDR3 protein is CASSLGRGDISNQPQHF. The CDR3 DNA reads as TGTGCCAGCAGCTTAGGCAGGGGCGATATCAGCAATCAGCCCCAGCATTTT.

The CDR3 is CASSQVRGLAEQYF. CDR3 nucleotides: TGTGCCAGCAGCCAAGTTCGGGGGTTAGCCGAGCAGTACTTC. The chain is built from TRBV3-1 (or the pseudogene TRBV3-2) and TRBJ2-7, with a tentative D call TRBD2 (6 bases). Germline CDR1 reads LGHDT; CDR2 reads YNNKEL (reference sequence). The CDR3 spans 14 residues. Trimming stripped 1 base from V and 6 bases from J, with 13 bases between.

This sequence joins TRBV14 and TRBJ1-4; possibly TRBD1 for D (5 bases). Between the trimmed V and J ends, which lost 1 base and 8 bases, there was a span of 20 bases. This CDR3 comprises 17 residues. CDR1 is SGHDN, CDR2 FVKESK, per germline. In DNA, the CDR3 is TGTGCCAGCAGCCAAGCTCCATACAGGTCCAACCGGGAAAAACTGTTTTTT. It yields the protein CASSQAPYRSNREKLFF.

The rearrangement joins TRBV11-2 to TRBJ2-3; 7 nucleotides match TRBD2. CDR3 length: 18 amino acids. The V segment lost 0 bases and the J segment 6 bases; nucleotides outside the gene matches: 15. Germline CDR1 reads SGHAT; CDR2 reads FQNNGV. The CDR3 nucleotides are TGTGCCAGCAGCTTAGATTTTACCAGCGGGAATAGAGGGGATACGCAGTATTTT. This translates into CASSLDFTSGNRGDTQYF.

The chain has TRBV15 and TRBJ1-3; D remains unclear. The germline V gene has CDR1 LNHNV and CDR2 YYDKDF (reference sequence). V gave up 0 bases and J gave up 0 bases, with 6 bases separating them. The CDR3 is 15 residues long. This chain's CDR3 is CATSRERSSGNTIYF. CDR3 DNA sequence: TGTGCCACCAGCAGAGAGAGGTCCTCTGGAAACACCATATATTTT.

The CDR3: CASSLSRGREQYF. For the CDR3, the DNA is TGTGCCAGCAGCTTATCCCGAGGGAGGGAGCAGTACTTC. J is TRBJ2-7 and V is TRBV7-9; D may be TRBD2 (6 bases). The CDR3 covers 13 residues. The V end lost 2 bases, the J end lost 7 bases, and 12 bases lay between the germline ends. Germline CDR1 SEHNR, CDR2 FQNEAQ (reference sequence).

The chain recombines TRBV10-3 with TRBJ1-2, with TRBD1 as a possible D gene (6 bases). The V end was cut by 10 bases, the J end by 4 bases, with 10 bases between. Germline CDR1 reads ENHRY; CDR2 reads SYGVKD. The CDR3 extends over 11 amino acids. Written as DNA, the CDR3 is TGTGCCAAACAGGGCGCCTATGGCTACACCTTC. This codes for CAKQGAYGYTF.

This clone was recorded only once. The chain joins TRBV12-5 to TRBJ1-1; D perhaps matches TRBD1 (5 bases). V was trimmed by 7 bases and J by 3 bases, leaving 12 bases between them. Germline-derived CDR1 and CDR2 are LGHNT and FRNRAP. The CDR3 loop spans 13 amino acids. The CDR3 spells CASAPQQDTEAFF. The CDR3 DNA sequence: TGTGCTAGTGCCCCTCAACAGGACACTGAAGCTTTCTTT. The whole variable domain, remainder taken from reference TRBV12-5 and TRBJ1-1, is DARVTQTPRHKVTEMGQEVTMRCQPILGHNTVFWYRQTMMQGLELLAYFRNRAPLDDSGMPKDRFSAEMPDATLATLKIQPSEPRDSAVYFCASAPQQDTEAFFGQGTRLTVV.

This clone was recorded a few times. The J gene is TRBJ2-7, the V gene TRBV6-5; 7 nucleotides align to TRBD1. The CDR3 has 14 amino acids. Germline CDR1 MNHEY, CDR2 SVGAGI. V shed 5 bases, J shed 0 bases, and the junction held 4 bases outside the gene matches. The CDR3 nucleotides read TGTGCCAGCAGTCCCGGGACAGTCTCCTACGAGCAGTACTTC. As protein: CASSPGTVSYEQYF.

The genes are TRBV11-2 and TRBJ2-1; the match to TRBD2 covers 9 bases. Germline assignment: CDR1 SGHAT and CDR2 FQNNGV. V was clipped by 4 bases and J by 6 bases; unmatched bases: 10. The CDR3 covers 16 residues. The CDR3 DNA reads as TGTGCCAGCAGCTCCCTTAGCGGGAGAAGTCTCAATGAGCAGTTCTTC. This codes for CASSSLSGRSLNEQFF.

DNA for the CDR3: TGTGCCAGCAGTCCCCCGGGGGATACGCAGTATTTT. Protein product: CASSPPGDTQYF. This chain uses TRBV3-1 (or the pseudogene TRBV3-2) with TRBJ2-3, with a tentative D call TRBD2 (5 bases). Germline V gene data show CDR1 as LGHDT and CDR2 as YNNKEL (reference sequence). The CDR3 has 12 amino acids. Trimming stripped 6 bases from V and 6 bases from J, with 10 bases between.

The chain has TRBV3-1 (or the pseudogene TRBV3-2) and TRBJ2-2; 11 bases are a match to TRBD2. Germline lookup yields CDR1 LGHDT and CDR2 YNNKEL (reference sequence). CDR3 length equals 16 residues. V was pared by 0 bases and J by 8 bases, with 5 bases of the junction left unmatched. Here the CDR3 reads CASSQEGLAVGGELFF. CDR3 bases: TGTGCCAGCAGCCAAGAGGGACTAGCGGTGGGGGGGGAGCTGTTTTTT.

This chain joins TRBV12-5 and TRBJ1-3, with D perhaps TRBD1 (5 bases). V lost 5 bases and J lost 0, with 11 bases in between. Germline V gene lookup returns CDR1 LGHNT and CDR2 FRNRAP. The CDR3 has 15 amino acids. The CDR3 reads CASGRQIFSGNTIYF. The DNA for the CDR3 is TGTGCTAGTGGTAGACAGATTTTCTCTGGAAACACCATATATTTT.

V and J are TRBV28 and TRBJ2-1; D uncertain. CDR1 MDHEN and CDR2 SYDVKM come from the germline V gene. The V end lost 4 bases, the J end lost 0 bases, and 13 bases lay between the germline ends. This CDR3 is 16 amino acids long. The CDR3 DNA follows: TGTGCCAGCAGTTCACTTAGCTGGAGCTCCTACAATGAGCAGTTCTTC. Encoded protein: CASSSLSWSSYNEQFF.

This chain connects TRBV5-6 to TRBJ2-7, with TRBD2 identical over 12 bases. The length of the CDR3 is 15 residues. Germline V gene sequence: CDR1 SGHDT, CDR2 YYEEEE. V shed 6 bases and J 7 bases; nucleotides not matched to a gene: 11. The CDR3: CASNPLGLAGWEQYF. DNA of the CDR3: TGTGCCAGCAACCCGCTGGGACTAGCGGGTTGGGAGCAGTACTTC.

Comment on this clone: The same CDR3 can be traced to other DNA sequences in this sample. This chain joins TRBV4-3 and TRBJ1-1; D gene unclear. CDR1 and CDR2 from the germline V gene are LGHNA and YSLEER. Trimming removed 1 base at V and 1 base at J, with 4 bases between. The CDR3 extends over 13 amino acids. CDR3 DNA: TGCGCCAGCAGCCAAGGTCGGAACACTGAAGCTTTCTTT. Residues: CASSQGRNTEAFF.